This T cell receptor (beta chain) was recorded in a study of T cells in Graves' hyperthyroidism and ophthalmopathy. Whole-study findings and limits: The model predicted ophthalmopathy a median approximately seven months before onset.

Exclusions: uncontrolled infection, other autoimmune disease, pregnancy, lactation. Clinical symptoms, serum thyroxine and TRAb, thyroid ultrasound and orbital computed tomography together formed the diagnostic basis. V was clipped by 5 bases and J by 2 bases, with 15 bases between them. Germline V CDR1 and CDR2: MNHEY, SMNVEV (reference sequence). The CDR3 length is 16 residues. This clonotype has at least ten counts. The antigen is not known. TCR beta CDR3 regions were amplified from RNA. First-round RT-PCR with HTBI primers amplified the TCR CDR3 region. TCRdb ran MiXCR on the multiplex PCR reads and lists one entry per CDR3 protein. The sample contains about 550,000 distinct CDR3 sequences, under 25% of which appear only once.

The source is a man between 18 and 29 years old with Graves' hyperthyroidism. Specimen: blood. This chain joins TRBV27 and TRBJ2-2; no clear D. In DNA, the CDR3 is TGTGCCAGCAGTACCCCCCTACGTGATAACACCGGGGAGCTGTTTTTT. Translation: CASSTPLRDNTGELFF.